The clone carrying this T cell receptor beta chain occurred a few times. Its antigen is unknown. These data come from a study of regulatory T cells in long-lasting Graves disease. The CDR3 runs to 15 residues. CDR1 and CDR2 (germline): DFQATT, SNEGSKA (reference sequence). The ends were cut back, 0 bases at V and 1 base at J, with 11 bases in the middle. To make TCR beta libraries, researchers used iRepertoire HTBI primers and Arm-PCR of CDR3 regions. TCRdb called the multiplex PCR reads again in MiXCR, with one record for every CDR3 protein. The table has about 620,000 distinct CDR3 sequences, 15% to 20% seen once; the top ten hold more than 15%. Sample time point: newly diagnosed GD, antithyroid drugs for less than 3 months. TCR sequences were obtained from RNA taken from PBMCs. Points from the study as a whole: Newly diagnosed Graves' patients had higher TCR diversity than persistent ones.

These data also formed part of another study, on T cells in Graves' hyperthyroidism and ophthalmopathy. That report adds: Graves' hyperthyroidism showing no ophthalmopathy progression within 18 months was considered stable. Carried out on the TCR CDR3, a first-round RT-PCR used the HTBI primer set. Stable hyperthyroidism and ophthalmopathy were separated using 13 V-J signatures.

The rearrangement links TRBV20-1 to TRBJ2-3; D is perhaps TRBD1 (6 bases). The sequencing here drew on peripheral blood mononuclear cells (PBMCs), taken at new diagnosis, from a patient treated with antithyroid drugs. The source is a woman in her twenties or thirties with Graves disease. The CDR3 coding sequence is TGCAGTGCTAGAGATCGACAGGTTGGCACAGATACGCAGTATTTT. As protein: CSARDRQVGTDTQYF.